This T cell receptor (beta chain) was documented in a study of beta chain features in type 1 diabetes. General observations from the study: Across all four CD4+ subsets, people with type 1 diabetes showed modestly shorter TCRB CDR3s.

Only one count was recorded for this clone. The antigen is not known. Losses at the gene ends were 3 bases for V and 3 bases for J; bases not matched to a gene: 10. The germline V gene has CDR1 SGDLS and CDR2 YYNGEE. The CDR3 length is 16 residues. The study reverse transcribed the entire isolated RNA, so it sequenced expressed TCRB transcripts. Some 3.6 million reads was the average for naive, central memory and regulatory T cell samples. Libraries were prepared by immunoSEQ multiplex PCR; TCRdb keeps only in-frame clonotypes and omits some of them. This table has hundreds of thousands of clones, roughly 13% appearing once. Stem cell-like memory, regulatory, central memory and naive CD4+ cells were sorted via CD45RO/CCR7/CD25/CD127/CD95/CD27.

The source is a man aged 18 to 35 with type 1 diabetes. Sequenced material: naive CD4+ T cells from blood. The chain links TRBV9 to TRBJ2-3, with 7 bases fitting TRBD2. The CDR3 spells CASSARGRGGTDTQYF. CDR3 DNA: TGTGCCAGCAGCGCCCGGGGGAGGGGCGGAACAGATACGCAGTATTTT. The whole variable domain, filled in from reference TRBV9 and TRBJ2-3, reads DSGVTQTPKHLITATGQRVTLRCSPRSGDLSVYWYQQSLDQGLQFLIQYYNGEERAKGNILERFSAQQFPDLHSELNLSSLELGDSALYFCASSARGRGGTDTQYFGPGTRLTVL.